These 4 T cell receptor beta chains originate from one sample sequenced in a study of Graves' ophthalmopathy and Graves' hyperthyroidism. The authors amplified TCR beta CDR3 regions from RNA transcripts. Amplification began with first-round RT-PCR using HTBI primers, then second-round multiplex PCR was performed. Each CDR3 protein is one row after TCRdb ran MiXCR on the multiplex PCR reads. This table holds about 210,000 distinct CDR3 sequences, over 25% found once. Sample: peripheral blood. These receptors came from a man aged 50 or older with Graves' ophthalmopathy.

The V call is TRBV28, the J call TRBJ1-2; TRBD1 might be the D (5 bases). The CDR3 covers 14 residues. Germline-derived CDR1 and CDR2 are MDHEN and SYDVKM. Trimming removed 6 bases from V and 1 base from J, with 12 bases in between. The DNA of the CDR3 is TGTGCCAGCAGCGACAGTCCTTTTAACTATGGCTACACCTTC. This translates into CASSDSPFNYGYTF.

This clonotype was observed at least ten times. A much bigger clone sits one base away, suggesting this may be a read error. The chain couples TRBV6-1 to TRBJ1-2; D may be TRBD1 (5 bases). CDR3 length: 13 amino acids. Looked up from germline, CDR1 is MNHNS and CDR2 is SASEGT. In nucleotides, the CDR3 is TGTACCAGCAGTGTTGGGACTTACTATGGCTACACCTTC. Encoded protein: CTSSVGTYYGYTF.

This clonotype has at least ten counts. The V gene is TRBV10-2, the J gene TRBJ2-3; D is ambiguous. The CDR3 runs to 11 residues. Trimming left V 8 bases short and J 2 bases short, with 5 bases between. CDR1 is WSHSY, CDR2 SAAADI, per germline. In DNA, the CDR3 is TGCGCCAGCTGGGACACAGATACGCAGTATTTT. Protein sequence: CASWDTDTQYF.

In its sample, this clonotype was seen many times. The V call is TRBV20-1, the J call TRBJ2-7; 8 bases match TRBD2. The germline V gene has CDR1 DFQATT and CDR2 SNEGSKA (reference sequence). The CDR3 contains 15 residues. With V trimmed by 4 bases and J by 3 bases, 11 bases remained unmatched. CDR3 sequence: CSAKALASGFYEQYF. The CDR3 DNA is TGCAGTGCTAAGGCCTTGGCTAGCGGGTTCTACGAGCAGTACTTC.